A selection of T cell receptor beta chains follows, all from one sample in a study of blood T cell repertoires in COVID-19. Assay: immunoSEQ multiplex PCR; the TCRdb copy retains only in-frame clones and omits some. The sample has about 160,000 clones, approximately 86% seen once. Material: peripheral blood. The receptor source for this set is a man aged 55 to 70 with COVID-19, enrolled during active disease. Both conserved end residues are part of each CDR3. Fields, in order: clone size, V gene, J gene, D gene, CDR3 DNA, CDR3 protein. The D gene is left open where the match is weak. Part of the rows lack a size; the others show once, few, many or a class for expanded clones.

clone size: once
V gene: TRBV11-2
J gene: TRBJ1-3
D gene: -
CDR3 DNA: TGTGCCAGCAGCCAAGGGCAGGGTGACACCATATATTTT
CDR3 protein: CASSQGQGDTIYF

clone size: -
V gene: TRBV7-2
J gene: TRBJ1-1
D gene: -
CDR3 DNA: TGTGCCAGCAGCCCAGTCCGGGGTAACACTGAAGCTTTCTTT
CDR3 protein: CASSPVRGNTEAFF

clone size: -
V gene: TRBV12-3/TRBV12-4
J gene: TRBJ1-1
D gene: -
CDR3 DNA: TGTGCCAGCGGTAGACAGGCGAACACTGAAGCTTTCTTT
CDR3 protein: CASGRQANTEAFF

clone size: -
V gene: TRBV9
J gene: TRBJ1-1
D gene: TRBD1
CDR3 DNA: TGTGCCAGCAGCCCCAGGACAGGTTCGGGAACTGAAGCTTTCTTT
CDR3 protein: CASSPRTGSGTEAFF

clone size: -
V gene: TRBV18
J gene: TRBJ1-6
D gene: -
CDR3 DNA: TGTGCCAGCTCACCGCGGCGGGTTGATTCACCCCTCCACTTT
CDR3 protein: CASSPRRVDSPLHF

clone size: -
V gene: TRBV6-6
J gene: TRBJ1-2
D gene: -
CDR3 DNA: TGTGCCAGCAGTTACGCGGGGAGCGCTAACTATGGCTACACCTTC
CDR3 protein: CASSYAGSANYGYTF

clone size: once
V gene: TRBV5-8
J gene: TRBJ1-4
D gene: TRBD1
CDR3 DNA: TGTGCCAGCAGCTTGGGACAGGGGTCTAATGAAAAACTGTTTTTT
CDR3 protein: CASSLGQGSNEKLFF

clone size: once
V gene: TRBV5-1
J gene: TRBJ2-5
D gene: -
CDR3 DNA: TGCGCCAGCAGCTTGGGGAGCCCCGGCTTAGAGACCCAGTACTTC
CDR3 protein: CASSLGSPGLETQYF

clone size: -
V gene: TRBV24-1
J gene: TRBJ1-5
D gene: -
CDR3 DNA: TGTGCCACCAGTTTTAACCAGGATAATATGCCCCAGCATTTT
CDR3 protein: CATSFNQDNMPQHF

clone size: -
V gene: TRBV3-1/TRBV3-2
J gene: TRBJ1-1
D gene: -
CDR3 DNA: TGTGCCAGCAGCCGCGGACCCACAGGGTCCACTGAAGCTTTCTTT
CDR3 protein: CASSRGPTGSTEAFF

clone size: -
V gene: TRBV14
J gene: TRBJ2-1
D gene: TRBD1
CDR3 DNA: TGTGCCAGCAGCCTGAACCGGGACAGGGGTGATGAGCAGTTCTTC
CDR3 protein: CASSLNRDRGDEQFF

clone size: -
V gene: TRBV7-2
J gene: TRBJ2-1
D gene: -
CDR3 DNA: TGTGCCAGCAGCTTAGGGCCTAGTAGTAATGAGCAGTTCTTC
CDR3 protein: CASSLGPSSNEQFF

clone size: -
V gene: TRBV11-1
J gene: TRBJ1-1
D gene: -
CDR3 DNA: TGTGCCAGCAGCCCTCCGCCGGGAAACACTGAAGCTTTCTTT
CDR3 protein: CASSPPPGNTEAFF

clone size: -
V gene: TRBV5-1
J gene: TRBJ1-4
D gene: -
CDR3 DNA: TGCGCCAGCAGCTTTTCCCAGGGCAACGGTGAAAAACTGTTTTTT
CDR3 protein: CASSFSQGNGEKLFF

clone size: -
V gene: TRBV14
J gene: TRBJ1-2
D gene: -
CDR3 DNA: TGTGCCAGCAGCCAAGGTATTCCACAGGAAAGCTACACCTTC
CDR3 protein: CASSQGIPQESYTF

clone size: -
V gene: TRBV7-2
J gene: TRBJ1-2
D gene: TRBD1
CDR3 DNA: TGTGCCAGCAGCTCGGGACAGGGAAGTCTCTATGGCTACACCTTC
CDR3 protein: CASSSGQGSLYGYTF

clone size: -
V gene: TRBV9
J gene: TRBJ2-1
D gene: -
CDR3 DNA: TGTGCCAGCAGCGTAGTCGGGGAAGGCTACAATGAGCAGTTCTTC
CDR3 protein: CASSVVGEGYNEQFF

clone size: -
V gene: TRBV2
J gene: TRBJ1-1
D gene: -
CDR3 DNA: TGTGCCAGCAGTGGCAGGGCTCAGAACACTGAAGCTTTCTTT
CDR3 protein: CASSGRAQNTEAFF

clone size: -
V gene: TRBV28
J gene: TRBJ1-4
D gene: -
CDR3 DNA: TGTGCCAGCAGTTCCCCGGGTTCAGTGAATGAAAAACTGTTTTTT
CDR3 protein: CASSSPGSVNEKLFF

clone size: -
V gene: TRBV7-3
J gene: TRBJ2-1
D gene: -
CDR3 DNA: TGTGCCAGCAGCTTTGGAGGGGCCTACAATGAGCAGTTCTTC
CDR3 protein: CASSFGGAYNEQFF

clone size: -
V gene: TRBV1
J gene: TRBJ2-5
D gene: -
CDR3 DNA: TGCACCAGCAGCCCTGCCGGGACAGTGGGTCAAGAGACCCAGTACTTC
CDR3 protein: CTSSPAGTVGQETQYF

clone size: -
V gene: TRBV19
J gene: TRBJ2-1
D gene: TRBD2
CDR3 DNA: TGTGCCAGTAGGAAAAGCGGGGTCAGCTCCTACAATGAGCAGTTCTTC
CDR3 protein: CASRKSGVSSYNEQFF

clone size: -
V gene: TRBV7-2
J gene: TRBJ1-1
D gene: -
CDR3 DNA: TGTGCCAGCAGCTTACACACGGCTTTCTTT
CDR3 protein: CASSLHTAFF

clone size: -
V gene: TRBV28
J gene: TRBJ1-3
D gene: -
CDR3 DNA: TGTGCCAGCAGTATGTTCACAGGCCTCTCTGGAAACACCATATATTTT
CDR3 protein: CASSMFTGLSGNTIYF

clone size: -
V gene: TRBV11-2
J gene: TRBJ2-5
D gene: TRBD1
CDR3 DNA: TGTGCCAGCAGCACCCGGACAGGGAAGGAGACCCAGTACTTC
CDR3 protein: CASSTRTGKETQYF

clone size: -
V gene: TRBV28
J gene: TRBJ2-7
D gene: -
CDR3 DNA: TGTGCCAGCAGGGGACAATCCTACGAGCAGTACTTC
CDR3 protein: CASRGQSYEQYF